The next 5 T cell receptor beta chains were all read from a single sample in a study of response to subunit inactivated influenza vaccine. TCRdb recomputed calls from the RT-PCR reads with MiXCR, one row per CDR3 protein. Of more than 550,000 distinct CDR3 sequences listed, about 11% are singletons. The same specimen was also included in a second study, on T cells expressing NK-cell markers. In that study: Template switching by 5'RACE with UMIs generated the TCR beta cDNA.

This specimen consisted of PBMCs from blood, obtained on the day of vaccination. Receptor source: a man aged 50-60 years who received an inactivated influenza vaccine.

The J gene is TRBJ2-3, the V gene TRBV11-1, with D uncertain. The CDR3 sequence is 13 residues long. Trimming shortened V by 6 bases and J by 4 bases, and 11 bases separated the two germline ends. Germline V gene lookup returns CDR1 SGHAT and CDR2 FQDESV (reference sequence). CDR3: CASSSLGADTQYF. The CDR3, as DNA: TGTGCCAGCAGTTCGCTTGGGGCAGATACGCAGTATTTT.

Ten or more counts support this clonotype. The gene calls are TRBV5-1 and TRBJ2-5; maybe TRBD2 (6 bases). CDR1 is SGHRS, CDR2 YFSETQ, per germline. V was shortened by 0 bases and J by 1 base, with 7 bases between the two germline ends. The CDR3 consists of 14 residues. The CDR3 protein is CASSLGSGQETQYF. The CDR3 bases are TGCGCCAGCAGCTTGGGTAGCGGCCAAGAGACCCAGTACTTC. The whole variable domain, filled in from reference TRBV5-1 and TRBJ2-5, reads KAGVTQTPRYLIKTRGQQVTLSCSPISGHRSVSWYQQTPGQGLQFLFEYFSETQRNKGNFPGRFSGRQFSNSRSEMNVSTLELGDSALYLCASSLGSGQETQYFGPGTRLLVL.

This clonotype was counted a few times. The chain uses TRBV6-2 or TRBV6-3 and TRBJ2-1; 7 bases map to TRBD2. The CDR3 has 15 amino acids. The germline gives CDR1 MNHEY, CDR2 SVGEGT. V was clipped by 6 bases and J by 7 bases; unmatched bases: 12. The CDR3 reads CASRRYAGVVNEQFF. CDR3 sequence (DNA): TGTGCCAGCAGACGGTATGCGGGGGTGGTTAATGAGCAGTTCTTC.

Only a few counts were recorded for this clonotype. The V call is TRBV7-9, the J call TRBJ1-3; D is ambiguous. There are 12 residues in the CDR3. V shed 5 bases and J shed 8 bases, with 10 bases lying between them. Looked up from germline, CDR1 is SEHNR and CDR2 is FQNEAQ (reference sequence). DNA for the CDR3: TGTGCCAGCAGCCTTCTGGGCTACACCATATATTTT. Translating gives CASSLLGYTIYF.

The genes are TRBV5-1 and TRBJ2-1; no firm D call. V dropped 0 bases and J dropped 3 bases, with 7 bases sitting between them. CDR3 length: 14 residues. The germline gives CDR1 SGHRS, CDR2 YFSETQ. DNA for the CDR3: TGCGCCAGCAGCTTGGAGAGAAGCTACAATGAGCAGTTCTTC. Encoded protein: CASSLERSYNEQFF. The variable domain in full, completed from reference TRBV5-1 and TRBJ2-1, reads KAGVTQTPRYLIKTRGQQVTLSCSPISGHRSVSWYQQTPGQGLQFLFEYFSETQRNKGNFPGRFSGRQFSNSRSEMNVSTLELGDSALYLCASSLERSYNEQFFGPGTRLTVL.